This TCR beta chain came from a study of graft-versus-host responses after intestinal transplantation. Study details: Every transplant recipient was induced with anti-thymocyte globulin, then maintained on tacrolimus and steroids for around 3 years.

Graft tissue was processed to release intraepithelial and lamina propria lymphocytes. Clones were sequenced by immunoSEQ multiplex PCR, and TCRdb holds only the in-frame ones, with some missing. The sample holds 15,000 to 20,000 clones, roughly 80% seen once. This clone has a single count. Its antigen is currently unknown. Germline V gene data show CDR1 as LGHNA and CDR2 as YNFKEQ. V was pared by 1 base and J by 3 bases, with 10 bases of the junction left unmatched. CDR3 length equals 17 residues. Study outcomes and limitations: There was an association between peak levels of circulating GvH clones and early post-transplant HvG declines. High graft-versus-host to host-versus-graft T cell clonal ratios marked allografts of patients with graft-donor macrochimerism.

The rearrangement joins TRBV4-2 to TRBJ2-5, with 8 nucleotides matching TRBD1. The specimen was ileum tissue, collected roughly 600 days after intestinal transplantation. The TCR originated in a human patient who received an intestinal transplant, so some T cells may come from the graft donor. The CDR3: CASSQALAATGEETQYF. The CDR3 region has the DNA TGTGCCAGCAGCCAAGCATTAGCCGCGACAGGGGAAGAGACCCAGTACTTC.